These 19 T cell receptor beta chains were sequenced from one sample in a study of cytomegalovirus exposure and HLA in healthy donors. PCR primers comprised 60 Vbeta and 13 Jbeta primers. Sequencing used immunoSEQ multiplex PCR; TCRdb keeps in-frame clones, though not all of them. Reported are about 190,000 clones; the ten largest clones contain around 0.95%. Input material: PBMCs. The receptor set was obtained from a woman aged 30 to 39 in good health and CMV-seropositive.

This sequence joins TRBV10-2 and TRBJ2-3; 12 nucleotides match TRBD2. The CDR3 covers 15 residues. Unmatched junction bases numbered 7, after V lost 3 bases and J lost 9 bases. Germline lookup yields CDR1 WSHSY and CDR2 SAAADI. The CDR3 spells CASSDWLAGGGTQYF. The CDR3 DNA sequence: TGCGCCAGCAGTGATTGGCTAGCGGGAGGGGGGACGCAGTATTTT.

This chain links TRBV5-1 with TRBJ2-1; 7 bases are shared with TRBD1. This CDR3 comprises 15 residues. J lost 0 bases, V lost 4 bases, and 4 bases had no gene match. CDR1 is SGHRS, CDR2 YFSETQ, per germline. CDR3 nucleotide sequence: TGCGCCAGCAGCACCCGGGACAGCTCCTACAATGAGCAGTTCTTC. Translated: CASSTRDSSYNEQFF.

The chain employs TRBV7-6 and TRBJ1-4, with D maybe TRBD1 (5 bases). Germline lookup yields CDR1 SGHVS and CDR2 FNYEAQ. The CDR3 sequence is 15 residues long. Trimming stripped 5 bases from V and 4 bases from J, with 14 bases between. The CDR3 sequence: CASSRGVLLNEKLFF. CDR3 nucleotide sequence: TGTGCCAGCAGCCGGGGGGTCCTTCTTAATGAAAAACTGTTTTTT.

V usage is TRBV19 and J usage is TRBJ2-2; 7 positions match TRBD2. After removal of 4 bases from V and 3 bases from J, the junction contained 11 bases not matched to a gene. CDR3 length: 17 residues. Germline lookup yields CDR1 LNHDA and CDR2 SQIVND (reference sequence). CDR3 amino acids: CASSTPLEREHTGELFF. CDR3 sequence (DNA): TGTGCCAGTAGTACCCCTTTGGAGCGGGAACACACCGGGGAGCTGTTTTTT.

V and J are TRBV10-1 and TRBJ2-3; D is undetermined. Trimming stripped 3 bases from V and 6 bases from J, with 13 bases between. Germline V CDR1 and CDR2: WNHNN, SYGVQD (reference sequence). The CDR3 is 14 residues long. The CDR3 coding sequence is TGCGCCAGCAGTGATCAACCACTAAGGGATACGCAGTATTTT. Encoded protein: CASSDQPLRDTQYF.

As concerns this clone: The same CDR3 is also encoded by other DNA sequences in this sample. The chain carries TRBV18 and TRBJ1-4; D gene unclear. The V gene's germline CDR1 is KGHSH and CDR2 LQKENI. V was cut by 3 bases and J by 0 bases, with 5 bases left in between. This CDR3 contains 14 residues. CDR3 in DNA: TGTGCCAGCTCACCTGCAGCAACTAATGAAAAACTGTTTTTT. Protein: CASSPAATNEKLFF.

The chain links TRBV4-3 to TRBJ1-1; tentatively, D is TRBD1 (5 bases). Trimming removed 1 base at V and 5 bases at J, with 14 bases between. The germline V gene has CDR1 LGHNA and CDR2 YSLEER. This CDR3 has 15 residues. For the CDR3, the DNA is TGCGCCAGCAGCCAAGTGTTCGGACAACAGACTGAAGCTTTCTTT. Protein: CASSQVFGQQTEAFF.

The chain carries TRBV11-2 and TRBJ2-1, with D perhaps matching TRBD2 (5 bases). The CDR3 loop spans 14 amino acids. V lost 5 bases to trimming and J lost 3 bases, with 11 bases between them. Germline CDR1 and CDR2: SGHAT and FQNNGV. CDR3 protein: CASSRAGVYNEQFF. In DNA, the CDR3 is TGTGCCAGCAGCCGGGCCGGGGTCTACAATGAGCAGTTCTTC.

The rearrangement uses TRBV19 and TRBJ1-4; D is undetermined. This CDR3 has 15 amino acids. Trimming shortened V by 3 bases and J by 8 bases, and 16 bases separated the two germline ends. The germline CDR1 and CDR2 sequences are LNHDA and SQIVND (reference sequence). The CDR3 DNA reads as TGTGCCAGTAGTATCTATGGGTATGCGGGAGAAAAACTGTTTTTT. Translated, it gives CASSIYGYAGEKLFF.

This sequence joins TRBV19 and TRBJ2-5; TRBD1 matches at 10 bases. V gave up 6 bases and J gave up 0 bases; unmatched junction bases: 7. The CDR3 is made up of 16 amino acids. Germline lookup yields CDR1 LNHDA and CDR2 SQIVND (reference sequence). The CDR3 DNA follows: TGTGCCAGTAGCCAGCCGGGACAGGGGCACCAAGAGACCCAGTACTTC. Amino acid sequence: CASSQPGQGHQETQYF.

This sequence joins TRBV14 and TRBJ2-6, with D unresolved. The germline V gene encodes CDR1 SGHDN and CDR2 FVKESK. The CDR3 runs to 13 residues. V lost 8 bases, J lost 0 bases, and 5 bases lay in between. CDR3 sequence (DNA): TGTGCCAGCCGCAGCTCTGGGGCCAACGTCCTGACTTTC. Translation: CASRSSGANVLTF.

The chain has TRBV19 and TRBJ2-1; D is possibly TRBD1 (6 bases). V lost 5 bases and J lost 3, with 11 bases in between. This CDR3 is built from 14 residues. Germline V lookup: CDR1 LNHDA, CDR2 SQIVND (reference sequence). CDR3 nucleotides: TGTGCCAGTAGTCAGTGGACAGACTACAATGAGCAGTTCTTC. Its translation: CASSQWTDYNEQFF.

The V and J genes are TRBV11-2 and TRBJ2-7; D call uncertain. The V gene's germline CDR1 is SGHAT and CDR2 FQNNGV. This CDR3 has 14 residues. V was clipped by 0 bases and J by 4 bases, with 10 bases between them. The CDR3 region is CASSLEQITYEQYF. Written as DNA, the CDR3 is TGTGCCAGCAGCTTAGAACAGATAACATACGAGCAGTACTTC.

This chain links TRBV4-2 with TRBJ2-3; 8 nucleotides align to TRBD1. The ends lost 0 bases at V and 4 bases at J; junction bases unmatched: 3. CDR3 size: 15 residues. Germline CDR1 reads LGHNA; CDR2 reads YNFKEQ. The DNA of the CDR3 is TGTGCCAGCAGCCAAGAGGGACAGGTCCCAGATACGCAGTATTTT. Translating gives CASSQEGQVPDTQYF.

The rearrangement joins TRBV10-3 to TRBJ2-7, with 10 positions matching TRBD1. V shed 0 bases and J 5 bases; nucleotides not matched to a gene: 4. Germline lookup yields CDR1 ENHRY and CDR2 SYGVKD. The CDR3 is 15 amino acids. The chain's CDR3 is CAISESGTGVHEQYF. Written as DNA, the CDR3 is TGTGCCATCAGTGAGTCGGGGACAGGGGTCCACGAGCAGTACTTC.

The CDR3 DNA reads TGTGCCAGCAGCCCAAGCGGGAAGCAGTACTTC. Translated: CASSPSGKQYF. The chain employs TRBV7-2 and TRBJ2-7; 7 bases map to TRBD2. Per the germline V gene, CDR1 is SGHTA and CDR2 is FQGNSA. This CDR3 comprises 11 residues. J gave up 8 bases and V 5 bases, and 3 bases lay outside the gene matches.

CDR3 DNA: TGTGCCAGCAGCTTAACCGGGACAGGGAATGAGCAGTTCTTC. Its translation is CASSLTGTGNEQFF. J is TRBJ2-1 and V is TRBV7-6, with 9 bases lining up with TRBD1. CDR1 and CDR2 from the germline V gene are SGHVS and FNYEAQ. The ends lost 2 bases at V and 7 bases at J; junction bases unmatched: 3. There are 14 residues in the CDR3.

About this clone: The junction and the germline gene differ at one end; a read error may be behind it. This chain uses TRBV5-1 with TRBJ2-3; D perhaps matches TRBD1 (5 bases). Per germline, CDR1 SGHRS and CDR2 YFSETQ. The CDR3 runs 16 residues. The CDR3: CASSLDYPFQDSGTNF. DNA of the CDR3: TGCGCCAGCAGCTTGGACTATCCATTCCAAGACAGTGGCACCAATTTT.

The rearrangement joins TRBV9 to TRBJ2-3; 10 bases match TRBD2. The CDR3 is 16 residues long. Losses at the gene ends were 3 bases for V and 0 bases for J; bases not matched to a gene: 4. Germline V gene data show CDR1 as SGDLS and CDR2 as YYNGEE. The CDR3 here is CASSAWTSGSTDTQYF. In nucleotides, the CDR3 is TGTGCCAGCAGCGCCTGGACTAGCGGAAGCACAGATACGCAGTATTTT.